This TCR beta chain comes out of a study of PD-1 blockade in mismatch repair-deficient tumors. Study findings and constraints: Rapid post-treatment expansion, then contraction, generally preceding radiologic response, marked tumor-resident clones.

As for this clone: The antigen remains undetermined.

Sequenced by immunoSEQ multiplex PCR; TCRdb stores in-frame clones only, minus some. Of under 50,000 clones in the sample, approximately 83% were seen once. The CDR3 has 11 amino acids. Per the germline V gene, CDR1 is DFQATT and CDR2 is SNEGSKA (reference sequence). Trimming left V 5 bases short and J 9 bases short, with 12 bases between. Every patient had mismatch repair deficiency by PCR or immunohistochemistry. The sample here was PBMCs, taken 38 to 40 weeks after starting pembrolizumab. The clonotype comes from an adult with mismatch repair-deficient cancer. The chain employs TRBV20-1 and TRBJ2-3; D perhaps matches TRBD2 (6 bases). The CDR3 DNA follows: TGCAGTGCTCATGATCGGGAGACGCAGTATTTT. Its protein is CSAHDRETQYF.